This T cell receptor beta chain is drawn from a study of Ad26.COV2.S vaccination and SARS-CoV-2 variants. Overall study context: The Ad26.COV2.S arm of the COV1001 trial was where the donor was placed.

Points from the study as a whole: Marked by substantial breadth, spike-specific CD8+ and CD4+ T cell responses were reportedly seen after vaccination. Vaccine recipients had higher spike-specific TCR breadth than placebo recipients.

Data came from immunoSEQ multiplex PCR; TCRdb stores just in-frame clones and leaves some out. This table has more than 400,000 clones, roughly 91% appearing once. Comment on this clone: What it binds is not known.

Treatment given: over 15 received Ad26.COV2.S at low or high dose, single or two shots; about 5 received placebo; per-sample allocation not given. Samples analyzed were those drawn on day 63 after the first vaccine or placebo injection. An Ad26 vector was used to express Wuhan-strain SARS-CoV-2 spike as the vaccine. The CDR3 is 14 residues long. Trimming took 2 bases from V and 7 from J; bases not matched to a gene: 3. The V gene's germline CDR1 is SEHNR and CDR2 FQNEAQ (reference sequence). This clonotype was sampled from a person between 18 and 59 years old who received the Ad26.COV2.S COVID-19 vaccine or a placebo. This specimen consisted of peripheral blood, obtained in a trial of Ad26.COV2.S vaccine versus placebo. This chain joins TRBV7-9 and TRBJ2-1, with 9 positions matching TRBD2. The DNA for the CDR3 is TGTGCCAGCAGCTTAATACTAGCGGGTAATGAGCAGTTCTTC. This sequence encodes CASSLILAGNEQFF.